These 8 T cell receptor beta chains were sequenced from one sample in a study of CD8+ T cells in alopecia areata. Extracted RNA was reverse transcribed, and the resulting cDNA served as sequencing template. The assay was immunoSEQ multiplex PCR, and TCRdb's table has in-frame clones only and misses some. The sample lists 200,000 or so clones, about 53% occurring once. Sequences were derived from CD4+ T cells sorted from blood, sampled at week 0. The receptors derive from a human donor with alopecia areata.

A few counts support this clone. This chain uses TRBV29-1 with TRBJ2-2; D is unresolved. Trimming pared 4 bases from V and 7 bases from J, leaving 13 bases between. The germline V gene has CDR1 SQVTM and CDR2 ANQGSEA. The CDR3 extends over 13 amino acids. The CDR3 region has the DNA TGCAGCGTTGCCACCGAAGGTTACGGGGAGCTGTTTTTT. Translated: CSVATEGYGELFF.

This sequence joins TRBV13 and TRBJ2-3; 8 bases line up with TRBD2. Per the germline V gene, CDR1 is PRHDT and CDR2 is FYEKMQ (reference sequence). V lost 11 bases and J lost 2; bases outside the gene matches: 12. The CDR3 is 15 residues long. The CDR3 DNA reads TGTGCCTCCTTGTTGCGCGGGGGGAACACAGATACGCAGTATTTT. This sequence encodes CASLLRGGNTDTQYF.

This rearrangement joins TRBV29-1 to TRBJ2-3; D might be TRBD2 (7 bases). Looked up from germline, CDR1 is SQVTM and CDR2 is ANQGSEA. Between the trimmed V and J ends, which lost 7 bases and 4 bases, there was a span of 12 bases. The CDR3 is 12 residues long. DNA of the CDR3: TGCAGCGGAGGGGGGGTTGCAGATACGCAGTATTTT. Amino acid sequence: CSGGGVADTQYF.

In its sample, this clone was seen many times. V and J are TRBV30 and TRBJ2-1, with D maybe TRBD2 (6 bases). The germline V and J ends were trimmed by 2 bases and 1 base, with 9 bases remaining between them. In germline, CDR1 is GTSNPN, CDR2 SVGIG (reference sequence). This CDR3 spans 14 amino acids. CDR3 amino acids: CAWSYGGSYNEQFF. CDR3 nucleotides: TGTGCCTGGAGTTACGGGGGTTCCTACAATGAGCAGTTCTTC.

CDR3 loop: CSGNTPGQGPQDTQYF. CDR3 in DNA: TGCAGCGGCAACACCCCGGGACAGGGGCCCCAAGATACGCAGTATTTT. V gene TRBV29-1 combines with J gene TRBJ2-3; TRBD1 matches at 10 bases. The junction had 15 bases not matched to a gene; V was cut back by 7 bases and J by 5 bases. The CDR3 is 16 residues long. Germline-derived CDR1 and CDR2 are SQVTM and ANQGSEA.

This sequence joins TRBV6-1 and TRBJ2-4, with TRBD1 identical over 7 bases. V shed 4 bases, J shed 7 bases, and the junction held 16 bases outside the gene matches. The CDR3 contains 17 residues. Germline assignment: CDR1 MNHNS and CDR2 SASEGT. DNA for the CDR3: TGTGCCAGCAGTGCTGGGGTTAGTAACAGGGGATGGAACATTCAGTACTTC. It encodes CASSAGVSNRGWNIQYF.

The table lists this clone with a few counts. The chain has TRBV5-1 and TRBJ2-7; the D gene is possibly TRBD1 (5 bases). Germline values: CDR1 SGHRS, CDR2 YFSETQ. Trimming left V 0 bases short and J 5 bases short, with 12 bases between. This CDR3 has 14 amino acids. CDR3 coding DNA: TGCGCCAGCAGCTTGGTTCAGGGATTGGACGAGCAGTACTTC. It is translated as CASSLVQGLDEQYF.

This clone was found a few times. The chain has TRBV6-5 and TRBJ2-5; TRBD1 is a possible D gene (6 bases). The CDR3 spans 14 residues. Trimming removed 7 bases from V and 1 base from J, with 13 bases in between. CDR1 and CDR2 from the germline V gene are MNHEY and SVGAGI. CDR3 DNA sequence: TGTGCCAGCACTGGAAAAGGGGGCCAAGAGACCCAGTACTTC. Translated, it gives CASTGKGGQETQYF.